These 6 T cell receptor beta chains share one sample of origin, sequenced in a study of T cell responses to AZD1222 COVID-19 vaccine. Sequenced by immunoSEQ multiplex PCR; TCRdb stores in-frame clones only, minus some. The data show about 110,000 clones, about 95% seen once. The sequencing here drew on peripheral blood, taken 28 days after the second AZD1222 dose. Receptors originate from an adult who received the AZD1222 COVID-19 vaccine.

This clone was seen once. The J gene is TRBJ1-5, the V gene TRBV6-2 or TRBV6-3; no clear D. The CDR3 length is 15 residues. V lost 6 bases, J lost 2 bases, and 14 bases lay in between. The germline V gene has CDR1 MNHEY and CDR2 SVGEGT. In DNA, the CDR3 is TGTGCCAGCAGCCCACAAGGCCGAGGCAATCAGCCCCAGCATTTT. It translates to CASSPQGRGNQPQHF.

The chain uses TRBV12-5 and TRBJ1-5; D gene unclear. The CDR3 is made up of 12 amino acids. The germline V gene has CDR1 LGHNT and CDR2 FRNRAP. The ends were cut back, 2 bases at V and 5 bases at J, with 4 bases in the middle. This CDR3 reads CASGLPDQPQHF. The CDR3 nucleotides read TGTGCTAGTGGTTTGCCGGATCAGCCCCAGCATTTT.

This rearrangement joins TRBV2 to TRBJ1-5; D gene unclear. CDR1 and CDR2 (germline): SNHLY, FYNNEI. The germline V and J ends were trimmed by 4 bases and 7 bases, with 14 bases remaining between them. The CDR3 loop spans 14 amino acids. CDR3 in DNA: TGTGCCAGCAGTGGGATCCTCGAGGGACAGCCCCAGCATTTT. It codes for CASSGILEGQPQHF.

The chain employs TRBV25-1 and TRBJ1-3; D remains unclear. Trimming shortened V by 1 base and J by 0 bases, and 7 bases separated the two germline ends. Per germline, CDR1 MGHDK and CDR2 SYGVNS. The CDR3 length is 15 residues. The chain's CDR3 is CASSESGGSGNTIYF. For the CDR3, the DNA is TGTGCCAGCAGTGAATCGGGCGGCTCTGGAAACACCATATATTTT.

V usage is TRBV24-1 and J usage is TRBJ2-1; D unclear. CDR1 and CDR2 from the germline V gene are KGHDR and SFDVKD. Trimming took off 5 bases at V and 8 bases at J, with 15 bases between the two ends. This CDR3 contains 14 residues. The CDR3 DNA is TGTGCCACCAGTGGTCGCTCTGGGATAGATGAGCAGTTCTTC. Residues: CATSGRSGIDEQFF.

This sequence joins TRBV29-1 and TRBJ1-2, with a possible D match to TRBD1 (6 bases). V was trimmed by 5 bases and J by 4 bases, leaving 23 bases between them. In germline, CDR1 is SQVTM, CDR2 ANQGSEA. The length of the CDR3 is 16 residues. The CDR3 DNA sequence: TGCAGCGTTCCCAGTACGGGCAGGGGTAACAGCTATGGCTACACCTTC. Translating gives CSVPSTGRGNSYGYTF.